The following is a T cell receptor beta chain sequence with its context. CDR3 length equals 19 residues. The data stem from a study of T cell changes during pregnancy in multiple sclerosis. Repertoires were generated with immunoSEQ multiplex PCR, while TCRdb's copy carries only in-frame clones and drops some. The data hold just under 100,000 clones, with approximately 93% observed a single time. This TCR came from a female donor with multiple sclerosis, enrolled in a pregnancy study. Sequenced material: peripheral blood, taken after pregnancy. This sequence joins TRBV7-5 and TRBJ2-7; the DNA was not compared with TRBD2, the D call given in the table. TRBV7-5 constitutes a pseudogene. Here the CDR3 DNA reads TGTGTCAGAAACTTATGTCCTCCCGCTAGCGGCCCATCCAACTCCGAGCAGTACTTC. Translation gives CVRNLCPPASGPSNSEQYF.